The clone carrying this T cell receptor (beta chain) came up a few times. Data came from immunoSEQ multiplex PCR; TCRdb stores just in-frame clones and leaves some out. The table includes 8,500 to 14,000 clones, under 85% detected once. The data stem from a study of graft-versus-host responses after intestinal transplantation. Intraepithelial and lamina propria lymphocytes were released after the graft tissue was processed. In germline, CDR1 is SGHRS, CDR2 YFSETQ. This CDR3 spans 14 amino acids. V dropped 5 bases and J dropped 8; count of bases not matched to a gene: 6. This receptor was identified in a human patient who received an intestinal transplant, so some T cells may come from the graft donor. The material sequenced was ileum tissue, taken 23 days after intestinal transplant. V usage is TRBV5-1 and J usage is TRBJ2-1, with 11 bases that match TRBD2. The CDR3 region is CASSLTSGSYEQFF. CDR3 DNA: TGCGCCAGCAGTTTAACTAGCGGGAGCTATGAGCAGTTCTTC.